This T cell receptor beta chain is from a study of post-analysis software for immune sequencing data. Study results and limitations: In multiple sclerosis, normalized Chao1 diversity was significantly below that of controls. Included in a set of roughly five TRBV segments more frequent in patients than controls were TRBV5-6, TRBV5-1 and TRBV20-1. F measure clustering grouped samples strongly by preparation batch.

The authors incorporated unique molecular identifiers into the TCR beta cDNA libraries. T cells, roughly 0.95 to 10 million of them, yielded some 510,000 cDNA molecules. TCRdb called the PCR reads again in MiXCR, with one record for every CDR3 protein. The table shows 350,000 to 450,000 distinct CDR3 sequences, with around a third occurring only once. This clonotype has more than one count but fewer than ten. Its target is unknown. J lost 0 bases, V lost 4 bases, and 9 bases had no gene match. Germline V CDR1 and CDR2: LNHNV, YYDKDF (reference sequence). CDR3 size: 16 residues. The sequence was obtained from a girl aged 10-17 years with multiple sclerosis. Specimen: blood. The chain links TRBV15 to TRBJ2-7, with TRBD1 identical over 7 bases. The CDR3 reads CATSIHSGTDSYEQYF. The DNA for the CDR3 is TGTGCCACCAGCATACACTCCGGGACAGACTCCTACGAGCAGTACTTC.